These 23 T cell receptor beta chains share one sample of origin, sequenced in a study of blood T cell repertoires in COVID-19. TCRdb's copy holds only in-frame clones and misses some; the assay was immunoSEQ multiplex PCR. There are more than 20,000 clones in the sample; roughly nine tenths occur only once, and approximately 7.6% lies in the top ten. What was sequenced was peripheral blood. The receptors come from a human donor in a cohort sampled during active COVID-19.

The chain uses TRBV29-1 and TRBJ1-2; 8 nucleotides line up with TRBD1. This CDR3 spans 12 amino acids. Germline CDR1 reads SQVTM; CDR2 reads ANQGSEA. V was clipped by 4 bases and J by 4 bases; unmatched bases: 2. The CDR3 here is CSVVQGAYGYTF. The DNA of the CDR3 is TGCAGCGTTGTGCAGGGGGCCTATGGCTACACCTTC. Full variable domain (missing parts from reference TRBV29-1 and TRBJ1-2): SAVISQKPSRDICQRGTSLTIQCQVDSQVTMMFWYRQQPGQSLTLIATANQGSEATYESGFVIDKFPISRPNLTFSTLTVSNMSPEDSSIYLCSVVQGAYGYTFGSGTRLTVV.

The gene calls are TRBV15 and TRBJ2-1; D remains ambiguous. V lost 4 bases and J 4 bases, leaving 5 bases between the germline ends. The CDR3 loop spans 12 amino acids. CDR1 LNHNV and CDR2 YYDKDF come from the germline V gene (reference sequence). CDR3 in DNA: TGTGCCACCAGCAATATATACAATGAGCAGTTCTTC. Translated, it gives CATSNIYNEQFF.

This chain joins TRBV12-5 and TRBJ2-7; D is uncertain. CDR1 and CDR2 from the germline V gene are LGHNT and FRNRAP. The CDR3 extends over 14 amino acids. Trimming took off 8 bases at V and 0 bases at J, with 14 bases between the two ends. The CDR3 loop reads CASQTQLSSYEQYF. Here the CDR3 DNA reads TGTGCTAGTCAAACACAGCTTAGCTCCTACGAGCAGTACTTC.

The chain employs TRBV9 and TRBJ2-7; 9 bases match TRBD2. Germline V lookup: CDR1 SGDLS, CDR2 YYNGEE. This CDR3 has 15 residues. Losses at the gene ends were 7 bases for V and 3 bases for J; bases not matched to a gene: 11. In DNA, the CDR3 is TGTGCCAGCTCCCAAGGCGGGACTAGCCTCTACGAGCAGTACTTC. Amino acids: CASSQGGTSLYEQYF.

The CDR3 nucleotides are TGTGCCAGCAGCCAGGGATACGAGCAGTACTTC. This sequence encodes CASSQGYEQYF. The chain employs TRBV27 and TRBJ2-7; TRBD1 is a possible D gene (5 bases). Trimming stripped 6 bases from V and 4 bases from J, with 7 bases between. Germline loops: CDR1 MNHEY, CDR2 SMNVEV (reference sequence). This CDR3 has 11 amino acids.

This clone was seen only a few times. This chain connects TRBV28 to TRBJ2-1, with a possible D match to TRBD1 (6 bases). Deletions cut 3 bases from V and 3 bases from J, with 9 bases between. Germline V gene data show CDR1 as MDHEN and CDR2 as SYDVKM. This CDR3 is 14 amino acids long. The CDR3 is CASSFGDIYNEQFF. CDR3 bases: TGTGCCAGCAGTTTTGGGGACATCTACAATGAGCAGTTCTTC.

Written as DNA, the CDR3 is TGTGCCAGCAGTTTACCTACAGGACAGCGGCACAATGAGCAGTTCTTC. Translating it yields CASSLPTGQRHNEQFF. The chain combines TRBV28 with TRBJ2-1, with D perhaps matching TRBD1 (6 bases). Germline V gene lookup returns CDR1 MDHEN and CDR2 SYDVKM. V lost 2 bases and J 5 bases, leaving 16 bases between the germline ends. The CDR3 totals 16 residues.

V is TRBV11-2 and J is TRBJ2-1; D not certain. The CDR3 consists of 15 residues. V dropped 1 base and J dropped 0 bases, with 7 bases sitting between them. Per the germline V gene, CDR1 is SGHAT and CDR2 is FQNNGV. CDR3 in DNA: TGTGCCAGCAGCTTAGCTAGGAGCTCCTACAATGAGCAGTTCTTC. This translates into CASSLARSSYNEQFF.

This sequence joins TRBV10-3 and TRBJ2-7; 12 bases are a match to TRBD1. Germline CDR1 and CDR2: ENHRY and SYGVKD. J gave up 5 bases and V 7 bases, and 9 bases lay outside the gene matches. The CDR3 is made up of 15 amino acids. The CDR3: CAINGAGTGGDEQYF. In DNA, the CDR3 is TGTGCCATCAACGGGGCCGGGACAGGGGGCGACGAGCAGTACTTC.

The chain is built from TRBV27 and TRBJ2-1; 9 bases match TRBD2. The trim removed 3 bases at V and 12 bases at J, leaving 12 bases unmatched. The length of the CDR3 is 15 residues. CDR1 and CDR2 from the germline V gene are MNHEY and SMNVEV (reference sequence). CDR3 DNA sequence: TGTGCCAGCAGTTTCATGACTAGCGGCCAACTTTTGCAGTTCTTC. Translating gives CASSFMTSGQLLQFF.

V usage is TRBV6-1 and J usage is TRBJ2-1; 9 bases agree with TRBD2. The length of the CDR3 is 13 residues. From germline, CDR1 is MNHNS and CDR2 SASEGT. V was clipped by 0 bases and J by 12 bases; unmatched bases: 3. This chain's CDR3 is CASSEARTSAQFF. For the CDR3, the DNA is TGTGCCAGCAGTGAAGCGCGGACTAGCGCGCAGTTCTTC.

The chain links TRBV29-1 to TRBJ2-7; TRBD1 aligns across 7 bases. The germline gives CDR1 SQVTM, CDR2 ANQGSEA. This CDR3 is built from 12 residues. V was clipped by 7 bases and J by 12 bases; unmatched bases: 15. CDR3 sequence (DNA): TGCAGCGCGACAGGGTTGGGGACGGAGATGTACTTC. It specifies CSATGLGTEMYF.

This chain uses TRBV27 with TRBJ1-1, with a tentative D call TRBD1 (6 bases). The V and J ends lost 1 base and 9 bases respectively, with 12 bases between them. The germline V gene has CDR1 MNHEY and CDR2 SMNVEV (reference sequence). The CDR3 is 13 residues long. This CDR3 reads CASSLLLGAQAFF. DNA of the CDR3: TGTGCCAGCAGTTTATTGTTGGGGGCTCAAGCTTTCTTT.

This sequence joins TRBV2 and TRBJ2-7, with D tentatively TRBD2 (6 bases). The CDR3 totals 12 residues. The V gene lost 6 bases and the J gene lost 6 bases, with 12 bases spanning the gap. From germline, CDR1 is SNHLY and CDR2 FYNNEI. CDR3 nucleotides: TGTGCCAGCAGCACACTAGCCGCCGAGCAGTACTTC. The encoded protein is CASSTLAAEQYF.

Written as DNA, the CDR3 is TGTGCCACCAGTGATCCCCGGACGGAGACTATGCAGTACTTC. Its translation: CATSDPRTETMQYF. V usage is TRBV24-1 and J usage is TRBJ2-7; maybe TRBD2 (5 bases). Trimming removed 3 bases from V and 9 bases from J, with 17 bases in between. This CDR3 contains 14 residues. The germline V gene has CDR1 KGHDR and CDR2 SFDVKD.

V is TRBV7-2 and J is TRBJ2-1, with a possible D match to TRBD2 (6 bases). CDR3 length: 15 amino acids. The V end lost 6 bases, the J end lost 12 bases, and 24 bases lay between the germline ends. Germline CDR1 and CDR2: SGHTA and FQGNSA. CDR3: CASRQGRQYVGGQFF. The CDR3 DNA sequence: TGTGCCAGCAGACAAGGACGGCAATACGTGGGGGGGCAGTTCTTC.

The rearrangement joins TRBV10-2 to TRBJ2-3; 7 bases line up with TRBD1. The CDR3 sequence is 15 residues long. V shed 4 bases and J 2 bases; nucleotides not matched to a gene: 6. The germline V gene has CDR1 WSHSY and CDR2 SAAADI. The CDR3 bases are TGCGCCAGCAGTGCGGGACAGAGATACACAGATACGCAGTATTTT. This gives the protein CASSAGQRYTDTQYF.

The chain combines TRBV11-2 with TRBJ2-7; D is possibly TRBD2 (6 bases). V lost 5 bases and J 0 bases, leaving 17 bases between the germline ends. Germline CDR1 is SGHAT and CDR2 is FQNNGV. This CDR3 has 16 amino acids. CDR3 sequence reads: CASSPTGTYLSYEQYF. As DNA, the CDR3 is TGTGCCAGCAGCCCGACTGGGACTTACCTCTCCTACGAGCAGTACTTC.

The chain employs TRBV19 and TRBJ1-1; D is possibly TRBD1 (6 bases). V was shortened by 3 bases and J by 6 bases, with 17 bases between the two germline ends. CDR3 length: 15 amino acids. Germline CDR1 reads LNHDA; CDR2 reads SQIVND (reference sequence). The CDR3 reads CASSISWGRGPEAFF. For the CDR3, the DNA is TGTGCCAGTAGTATCAGTTGGGGGCGTGGGCCTGAAGCTTTCTTT. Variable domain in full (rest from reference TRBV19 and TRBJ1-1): DGGITQSPKYLFRKEGQNVTLSCEQNLNHDAMYWYRQDPGQGLRLIYYSQIVNDFQKGDIAEGYSVSREKKESFPLTVTSAQKNPTAFYLCASSISWGRGPEAFFGQGTRLTVV.

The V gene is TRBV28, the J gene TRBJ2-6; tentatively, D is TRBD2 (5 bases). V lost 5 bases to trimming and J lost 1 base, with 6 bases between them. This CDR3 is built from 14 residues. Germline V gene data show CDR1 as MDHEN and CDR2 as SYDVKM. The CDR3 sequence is CASSRGSGANVLTF. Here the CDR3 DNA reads TGTGCCAGCAGTCGGGGATCTGGGGCCAACGTCCTGACTTTC. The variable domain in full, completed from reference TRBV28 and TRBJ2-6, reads DVKVTQSSRYLVKRTGEKVFLECVQDMDHENMFWYRQDPGLGLRLIYFSYDVKMKEKGDIPEGYSVSREKKERFSLILESASTNQTSMYLCASSRGSGANVLTFGAGSRLTVL.

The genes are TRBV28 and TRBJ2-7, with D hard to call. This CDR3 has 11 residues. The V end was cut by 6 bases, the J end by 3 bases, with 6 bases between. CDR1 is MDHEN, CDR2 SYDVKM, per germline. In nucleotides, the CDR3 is TGTGCCAGCAGGACTTTCTACGAGCAGTACTTC. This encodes CASRTFYEQYF.

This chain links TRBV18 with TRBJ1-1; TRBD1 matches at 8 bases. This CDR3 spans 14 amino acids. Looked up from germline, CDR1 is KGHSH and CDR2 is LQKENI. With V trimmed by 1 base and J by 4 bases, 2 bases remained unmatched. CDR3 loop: CASSPRTGGTEAFF. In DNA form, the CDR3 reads TGTGCCAGCTCACCACGTACAGGGGGCACTGAAGCTTTCTTT. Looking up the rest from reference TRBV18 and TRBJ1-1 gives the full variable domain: NAGVMQNPRHLVRRRGQEARLRCSPMKGHSHVYWYRQLPEEGLKFMVYLQKENIIDESGMPKERFSAEFPKEGPSILRIQQVVRGDSAAYFCASSPRTGGTEAFFGQGTRLTVV.

CDR3 sequence: CASSAVITGRVSGNTIYF. The DNA of the CDR3 is TGTGCCAGCAGTGCGGTTATCACAGGGCGCGTCTCTGGAAACACCATATATTTT. The chain links TRBV25-1 to TRBJ1-3; a weak D match, TRBD1 (6 bases). From germline, CDR1 is MGHDK and CDR2 SYGVNS. V dropped 4 bases and J dropped 0 bases, with 19 bases sitting between them. This CDR3 has 18 amino acids. Using reference TRBV25-1 and TRBJ1-3 for the parts outside the CDR3, the full variable domain is EADIYQTPRYLVIGTGKKITLECSQTMGHDKMYWYQQDPGMELHLIHYSYGVNSTEKGDLSSESTVSRIRTEHFPLTLESARPSHTSQYLCASSAVITGRVSGNTIYFGEGSWLTVV.